The T cell receptor beta chain described here comes from a study of blood T cell repertoires in COVID-19. Across the study: Spain, Italy and the United States supplied samples that represented acute and convalescent COVID-19. Nucleic acid was either cDNA or gDNA, and it came from T cells, B-cell-depleted T cells, or PBMCs.

The length of the CDR3 is 15 residues. The ends lost 6 bases at V and 2 bases at J; junction bases unmatched: 9. The germline CDR1 and CDR2 sequences are KGHSH and LQKENI. Sequencing used immunoSEQ multiplex PCR; TCRdb keeps in-frame clones, though not all of them. The sample lists about 130,000 clones, over 75% occurring once. The sample comprised peripheral blood. This clonotype originated in a human donor in a cohort sampled during active COVID-19. The gene calls are TRBV18 and TRBJ1-1; 7 bases are shared with TRBD1. CDR3 loop: CASSLYTGENTEAFF. The CDR3 nucleotides read TGTGCCAGCTCGCTATACACAGGGGAAAACACTGAAGCTTTCTTT.